This T cell receptor beta chain was sequenced for a study of T cell repertoires in cytomegalovirus infection (dated by TCRdb to between 2017 and 2020). General notes on the study: Donor HLA type was relevant to the analysis, as public TCR beta signatures indicated carriage of CMV infection together with the matching HLA type.

With respect to this clonotype: The clone's antigen remains unknown. Within one base of it there is no much larger clone, and no base qualities were kept.

Data came from an Illumina HiSeq 1500. TCRdb took the public reads, trimmed them with fastp at Q25, ran MiXCR for clone calling and kept in-frame beta chains. Rows with one shared CDR3 protein collapse into an entry with the most common genes and DNA. This sample holds about 230,000 distinct CDR3 sequences; approximately 22% were observed only once. The top ten constitute approximately 18% of the sample. Study-wide conclusions, independent of this receptor: In both this cohort and an independent roughly 350-donor cohort, the cumulative frequency of public TCR beta family members distinguished carriers of CMV infection plus the relevant HLA type. The ex vivo response was dominated by HLA-C-restricted CMV-specific TCR beta clonotypes, which also provided the single most frequent clonotype in two of eight donors.

Based on the germline V gene, the CDR1 and CDR2 sequences are SGHTA and FQGNSA. V is pruned by 2 bases and J by 0 bases, leaving 6 bases of the junction without a gene match. Taken from cysteine to phenylalanine, the CDR3 has 16 residues. Only the CDR3 part of the read is kept: 48 bases, read in frame from the first base. Recombination linked TRBV7-2 to TRBJ1-2; 7 bases in between match TRBD1. This receptor was obtained from a human donor in good health (CMV status not recorded). Some clones in this sample may be carry-over from other donors' samples. The sequencing input was CD8+ T cells from PBMCs. DNA sequence: TGTGCCAGCAGCTTAATCGGGGACAGTACTAACTATGGCTACACCTTC. The encoded protein is CASSLIGDSTNYGYTF. The full variable domain, completed from the reference TRBV7-2 and TRBJ1-2 proteins outside the CDR3, reads GAGVSQSPSNKVTEKGKDVELRCDPISGHTALYWYRQSLGQGLEFLIYFQGNSAPDKSGLPSDRFSAERTGGSVSTLTIQRTQQEDSAVYLCASSLIGDSTNYGYTFGSGTRLTVV.